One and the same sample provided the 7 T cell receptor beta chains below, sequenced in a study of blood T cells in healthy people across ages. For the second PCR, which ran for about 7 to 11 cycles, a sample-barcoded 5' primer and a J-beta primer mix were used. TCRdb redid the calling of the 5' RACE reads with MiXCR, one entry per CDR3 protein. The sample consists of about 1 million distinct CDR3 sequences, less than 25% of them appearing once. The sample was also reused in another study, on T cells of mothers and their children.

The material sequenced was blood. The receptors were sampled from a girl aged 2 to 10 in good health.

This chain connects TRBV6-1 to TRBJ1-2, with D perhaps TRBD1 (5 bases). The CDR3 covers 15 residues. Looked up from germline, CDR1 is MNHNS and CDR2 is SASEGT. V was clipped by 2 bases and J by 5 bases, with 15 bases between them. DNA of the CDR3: TGTGCCAGCAGTGAAATGACAGTCCCCCAATATGGCTACACCTTC. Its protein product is CASSEMTVPQYGYTF.

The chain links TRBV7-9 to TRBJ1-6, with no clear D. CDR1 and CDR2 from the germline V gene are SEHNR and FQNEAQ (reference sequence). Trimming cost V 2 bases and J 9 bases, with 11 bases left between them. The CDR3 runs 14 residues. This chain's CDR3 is CASSLFGEGSPLHF. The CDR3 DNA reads TGTGCCAGCAGCTTATTTGGGGAAGGTTCACCCCTCCACTTT.

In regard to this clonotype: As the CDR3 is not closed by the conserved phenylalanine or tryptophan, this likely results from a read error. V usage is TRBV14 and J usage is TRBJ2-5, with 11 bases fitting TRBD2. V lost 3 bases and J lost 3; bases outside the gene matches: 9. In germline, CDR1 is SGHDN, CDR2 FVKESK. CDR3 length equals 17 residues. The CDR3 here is CASSHLKGLADEETQYL. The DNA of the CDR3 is TGTGCCAGCAGCCATTTGAAGGGACTAGCGGATGAAGAGACCCAGTACCTC.

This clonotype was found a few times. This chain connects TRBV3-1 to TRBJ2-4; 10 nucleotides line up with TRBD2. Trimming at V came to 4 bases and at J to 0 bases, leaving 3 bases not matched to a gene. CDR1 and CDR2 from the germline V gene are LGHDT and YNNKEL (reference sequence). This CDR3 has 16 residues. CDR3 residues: CASSPRLAGAKNIQYF. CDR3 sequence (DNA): TGTGCCAGCAGCCCTAGACTAGCGGGAGCCAAAAACATTCAGTACTTC.

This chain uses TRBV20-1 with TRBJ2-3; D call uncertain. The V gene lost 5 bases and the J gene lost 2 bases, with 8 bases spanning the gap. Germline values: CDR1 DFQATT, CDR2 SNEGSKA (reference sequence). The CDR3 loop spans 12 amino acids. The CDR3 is CSAALDTDTQYF. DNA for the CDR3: TGCAGTGCTGCCCTAGACACAGATACGCAGTATTTT.

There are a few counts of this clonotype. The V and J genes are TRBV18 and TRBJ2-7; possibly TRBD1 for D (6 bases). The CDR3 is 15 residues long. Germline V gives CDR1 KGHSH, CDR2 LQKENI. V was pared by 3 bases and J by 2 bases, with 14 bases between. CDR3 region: CASSPSGHEAYEQYF. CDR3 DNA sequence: TGTGCCAGCTCACCCTCGGGACATGAAGCCTACGAGCAGTACTTC.

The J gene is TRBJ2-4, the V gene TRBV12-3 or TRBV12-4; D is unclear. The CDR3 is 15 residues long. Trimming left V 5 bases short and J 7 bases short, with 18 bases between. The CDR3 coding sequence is TGTGCCAGCAGTCAAGGGTTCTCCTCTACGAACATTCAGTACTTC. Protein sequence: CASSQGFSSTNIQYF.